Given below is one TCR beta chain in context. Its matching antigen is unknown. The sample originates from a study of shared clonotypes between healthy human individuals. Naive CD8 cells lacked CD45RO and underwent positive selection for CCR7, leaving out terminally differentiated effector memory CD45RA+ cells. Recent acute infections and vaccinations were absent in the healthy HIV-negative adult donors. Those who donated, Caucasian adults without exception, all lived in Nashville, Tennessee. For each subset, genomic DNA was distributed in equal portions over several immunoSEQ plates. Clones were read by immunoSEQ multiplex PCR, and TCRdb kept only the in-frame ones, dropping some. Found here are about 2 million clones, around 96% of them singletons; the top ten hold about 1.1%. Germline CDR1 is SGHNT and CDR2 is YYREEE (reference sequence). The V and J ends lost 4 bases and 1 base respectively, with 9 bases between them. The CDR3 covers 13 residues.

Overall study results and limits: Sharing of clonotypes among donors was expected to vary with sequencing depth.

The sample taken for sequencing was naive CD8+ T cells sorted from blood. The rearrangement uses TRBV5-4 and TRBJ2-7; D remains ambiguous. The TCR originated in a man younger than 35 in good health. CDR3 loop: CASSPGRSYEQYF. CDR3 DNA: TGTGCCAGCAGCCCGGGCCGATCCTACGAGCAGTACTTC.